Following are 17 T cell receptor beta chains from one sample sequenced in a study of CXCR3-negative and CXCR3-positive naive CD8 T cells. The authors made the TRB cDNA libraries by 5' RACE using UMI labels. TCRdb re-called the 5' RACE reads; one entry per CDR3 protein, DNA not given. Its listing shows 45,000 to 55,000 distinct CDR3 sequences. The sequenced material came from memory CD8+ T cells from blood. These receptors all come from a human donor in good health. Some clones in this sample may be carry-over from other donors' samples.

The chain employs TRBV23-1 and TRBJ2-4. TRBV23-1 is an open reading frame, and its role is uncertain. There are 14 residues in the CDR3. The CDR3 sequence is CASIGGLAKNIQYF.

V is TRBV29-1 and J is TRBJ1-1. From germline, CDR1 is SQVTM and CDR2 ANQGSEA. The CDR3 sequence is 14 residues long. CDR3 in amino acids: CSVVRPNQNTEAFF.

The chain is built from TRBV6-1 and TRBJ2-1; TCRdb picks TRBD2, but there is no DNA to check that call. The CDR3 length is 12 residues. Germline V lookup: CDR1 MNHNS, CDR2 SASEGT. The CDR3 reads CASGGTSEEQFF.

The V call is TRBV7-8, the J call TRBJ2-1; TCRdb's D call, TRBD2, is unchecked because there is no DNA. From germline, CDR1 is SGHVS and CDR2 FQNEAQ. This CDR3 comprises 17 residues. The CDR3 reads CASTGIGSGGAVNEQFF.

The CDR3 region is CASSLWLGQMDTEAFF. The V call is TRBV28, the J call TRBJ1-1; with no DNA, the TCRdb D assignment of TRBD1 cannot be verified. The CDR3 runs to 16 residues. The germline V gene has CDR1 MDHEN and CDR2 SYDVKM.

The chain combines TRBV21-1 with TRBJ1-5; TCRdb names TRBD1, which stays unverified in the absence of DNA. TRBV21-1 has pseudogene status. This CDR3 region has 17 residues. Here the CDR3 reads CASSKGPGQGADQPQHF.

V usage is TRBV6-4 and J usage is TRBJ2-6; TCRdb's assignment of TRBD2 cannot be checked, as there is no DNA. The CDR3 extends over 16 amino acids. Germline V gives CDR1 MRHNA, CDR2 SNTAGT. CDR3: CASSERGGSGANVLTF.

This chain links TRBV7-9 with TRBJ2-7. CDR1 and CDR2 from the germline V gene are SEHNR and FQNEAQ (reference sequence). The CDR3 is made up of 12 amino acids. This CDR3 is CASSLYTGEQYF. The full variable domain, rest sourced from reference TRBV7-9 and TRBJ2-7, is DTGVSQNPRHKITKRGQNVTFRCDPISEHNRLYWYRQTLGQGPEFLTYFQNEAQLEKSRLLSDRFSAERPKGSFSTLEIQRTEQGDSAMYLCASSLYTGEQYFGPGTRLTVT.

The rearrangement uses TRBV20-1 and TRBJ1-1; TCRdb calls TRBD1, which cannot be checked without DNA. This CDR3 contains 16 residues. The germline V gene has CDR1 DFQATT and CDR2 SNEGSKA (reference sequence). The CDR3 spells CSARGPGFRVDTEAFF.

The chain combines TRBV15 with TRBJ2-1; TCRdb lists TRBD2, though no DNA is available to test this call. Germline CDR1 is LNHNV and CDR2 is YYDKDF (reference sequence). The CDR3 extends over 16 amino acids. The CDR3 reads CATSSFILAGVNEQFF.

This rearrangement joins TRBV9 to TRBJ1-2. Germline CDR1 is SGDLS and CDR2 is YYNGEE. The CDR3 extends over 15 amino acids. The CDR3 protein is CASSPRGGLNYGYTF.

The rearrangement uses TRBV2 and TRBJ2-3; TCRdb outputs TRBD2, but without DNA this stays unchecked. The length of the CDR3 is 14 residues. Germline V CDR1 and CDR2: SNHLY, FYNNEI. The CDR3 protein is CASTTSGGGDTQYF.

J is TRBJ1-2 and V is TRBV6-6; TCRdb lists TRBD1, though no DNA is available to test this call. The V gene's germline CDR1 is MNHNY and CDR2 SVGAGI (reference sequence). CDR3 length: 11 amino acids. The CDR3 is CASRTVYGYTF.

The CDR3 loop is CASSSPSTDTQYF. The V gene is TRBV5-1, the J gene TRBJ2-3. The CDR3 runs to 13 residues. Germline V gene sequence: CDR1 SGHRS, CDR2 YFSETQ.

This chain links TRBV3-1 with TRBJ2-7. Germline V gives CDR1 LGHDT, CDR2 YNNKEL (reference sequence). This CDR3 has 13 residues. CDR3: CASSQEVGYEQYF.

The gene calls are TRBV20-1 and TRBJ2-1; lacking DNA, the TRBD2 call made by TCRdb goes unchecked. This CDR3 contains 12 residues. CDR1 and CDR2 from the germline V gene are DFQATT and SNEGSKA (reference sequence). The CDR3 region is CSATLAGNEQFF.

This chain uses TRBV5-1 with TRBJ1-1; with no DNA, the TCRdb D assignment of TRBD1 cannot be verified. The CDR3 consists of 14 residues. Germline assignment: CDR1 SGHRS and CDR2 YFSETQ. CDR3 in amino acids: CASSLRIRDSEAFF.